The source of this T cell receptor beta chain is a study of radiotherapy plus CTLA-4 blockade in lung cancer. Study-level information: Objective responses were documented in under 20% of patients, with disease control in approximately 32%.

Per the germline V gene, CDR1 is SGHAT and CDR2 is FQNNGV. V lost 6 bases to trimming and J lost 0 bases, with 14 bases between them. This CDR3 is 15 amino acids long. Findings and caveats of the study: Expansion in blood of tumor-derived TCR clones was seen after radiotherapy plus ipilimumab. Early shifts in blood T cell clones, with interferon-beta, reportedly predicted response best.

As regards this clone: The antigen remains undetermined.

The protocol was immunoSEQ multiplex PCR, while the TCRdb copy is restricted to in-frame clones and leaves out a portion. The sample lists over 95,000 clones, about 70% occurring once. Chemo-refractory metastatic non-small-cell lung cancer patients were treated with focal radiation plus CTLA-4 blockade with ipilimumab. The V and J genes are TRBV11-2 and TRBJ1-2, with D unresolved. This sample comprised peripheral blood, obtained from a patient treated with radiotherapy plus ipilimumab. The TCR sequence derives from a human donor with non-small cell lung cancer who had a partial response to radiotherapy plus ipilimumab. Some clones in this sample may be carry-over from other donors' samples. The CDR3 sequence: CASRGAGPANYGYTF. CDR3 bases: TGTGCCAGCAGAGGCGCGGGCCCCGCTAACTATGGCTACACCTTC.